This T cell receptor beta chain emerged from a study of regulatory T cells in long-lasting Graves disease. On the study more broadly: Graves' patients (newly diagnosed) had been on antithyroid drugs under 3 months.

Described time point: newly diagnosed GD, antithyroid drugs for less than 3 months. PBMC-extracted RNA yielded the TCR library. EDTA tubes held about 9.7 milliliters of peripheral blood from each patient. Findings of the study overall: The study found TRBV28, TRBJ1-2 and TRBJ2-5 favored in persistent disease.

V gave up 3 bases and J gave up 7 bases, with 18 bases separating them. The CDR3 runs 16 residues. From germline, CDR1 is SGHVS and CDR2 FQNEAQ. At least ten counts were recorded for this clonotype. Its antigen is unknown. Arm-PCR of CDR3 regions and iRepertoire HTBI primers were used to build TCR beta libraries. TCRdb re-called the multiplex PCR reads through MiXCR, storing one row per CDR3 protein. The repertoire holds 550,000 to 600,000 distinct CDR3 sequences, with about 15% as singletons. This sample was shared with a second study, whose subject was T cells in Graves' hyperthyroidism and ophthalmopathy.

This specimen consisted of peripheral blood mononuclear cells (PBMCs), obtained at new diagnosis, from a patient treated with antithyroid drugs. The chain couples TRBV7-8 to TRBJ2-2; possibly TRBD1 or TRBD2 for D (5 bases each). This sequence was found in a man between 18 and 35 years old with Graves disease. This CDR3 is CASSFPPRGADGELFF. Here the CDR3 DNA reads TGTGCCAGCAGCTTCCCTCCCAGAGGGGCGGACGGGGAGCTGTTTTTT. The full variable domain, its missing parts supplied by reference TRBV7-8 and TRBJ2-2, is GAGVSQSPRYKVAKRGQDVALRCDPISGHVSLFWYQQALGQGPEFLTYFQNEAQLDKSGLPSDRFFAERPEGSVSTLKIQRTQQEDSAVYLCASSFPPRGADGELFFGEGSRLTVL.